Detailed here is one TCR beta chain. Its antigen is as yet unknown. Profiled with immunoSEQ multiplex PCR; TCRdb holds only in-frame clones, not every one. The sample holds around 2,000,000 clones, just under 95% seen once. Naive CD8 isolation took CD45RO-negative cells positively selected for CCR7 and excluded terminally differentiated effector memory CD45RA+ cells. J lost 3 bases, V lost 4 bases, and 5 bases had no gene match. The CDR3 consists of 15 residues. The germline gives CDR1 SGHTS, CDR2 YDEGEE. This specimen belongs to a study of shared clonotypes between healthy human individuals. General study results and limits: Relative to their counterparts shared across all four donors, non-shared clonotypes exhibited diminished generation probabilities.

This TCR derives from a man between 18 and 29 years old in good health. The sequencing input was naive CD8+ T cells sorted from blood. V gene TRBV5-8 combines with J gene TRBJ1-3, with 9 bases aligning to TRBD1. The CDR3: CASSAWTGVGNTIYF. The CDR3, as DNA: TGTGCCAGCAGCGCTTGGACAGGGGTTGGAAACACCATATATTTT.